This TCR beta chain was sequenced for a study of shared clonotypes between healthy human individuals. The CDR3 is 15 residues long. Germline assignment: CDR1 SGHDN and CDR2 FVKESK. V shed 6 bases, J shed 10 bases, and the junction held 12 bases outside the gene matches. CD45RO negativity and positive selection for CCR7 defined naive CD8 cells, a population that excluded terminally differentiated effector memory CD45RA+ cells. Sequenced by immunoSEQ multiplex PCR; TCRdb stores in-frame clones only, minus some. The sample lists hundreds of thousands of clones, around 90% occurring once. This sequence joins TRBV14 and TRBJ2-4; 10 bases line up with TRBD1. The material sequenced was naive CD8+ T cells sorted from blood. The sequence derives from a man aged 25 to 40 in good health. In DNA, the CDR3 is TGTGCCAGCAGGACCGACAGGGGGCGGTGGGGTATTCAGTACTTC. Translating it yields CASRTDRGRWGIQYF.